This T cell receptor (beta chain) came from a study of T cell repertoires in cytomegalovirus infection. Study-level background: It was the public TCR beta signatures that indicated both CMV infection and matching HLA type.

The CDR3 sequence is 12 residues long. Germline values: CDR1 KGHDR, CDR2 SFDVKD. Trimming took 3 bases from V and 7 from J, leaving 5 bases between them. Comments on this clonotype: Its antigen is not known.

From the reads, TCRdb called clonotypes with MiXCR, one entry per CDR3 protein. This sample carries some 480,000 distinct CDR3 sequences, 25% to 35% of them seen once, and the ten largest clones take roughly a sixth. The source is a human donor in good health (CMV status not recorded). Some clones in this sample may be carry-over from other donors' samples. This sequence joins TRBV24-1 and TRBJ2-2; maybe TRBD2 (5 bases). The material sequenced was cultured PBMCs, taken from culture after CMV antigen stimulation. The CDR3 spells CATSDRGGELFF. The CDR3 nucleotides are TGTGCCACCAGTGATCGGGGCGGGGAGCTGTTTTTT.